Below, one TCR beta chain is given with its context. The antigen is unknown. The table came from immunoSEQ multiplex PCR; TCRdb's copy has only in-frame clones and leaves some out. The repertoire consists of 100,000 to 150,000 clones, with roughly nine tenths occurring once and the leading ten covering approximately 1.5%. The data derive from a study of T cell responses to AZD1222 COVID-19 vaccine. Whole-study findings and limits: CD4 TCRs associated with vaccination spanned spike, dominating at 160-218 and 743-854. Within unmutated variant regions lay the reported targets of nearly half of spike-specific TCRs. Increased Spike-specific TCR breadth and depth were observed after two AZD1222 doses.

The origin of this receptor is an adult in good health. This sample comprised peripheral blood, obtained on day 0 of AZD1222 vaccination.

The CDR3 region has the DNA TGCAGCGTCGTAATCGGGGCCGGCGGTGAAAAACTGTTTTTT. The encoded protein is CSVVIGAGGEKLFF. The chain combines TRBV29-1 with TRBJ1-4; a possible D gene is TRBD1 (5 bases). CDR1 is SQVTM, CDR2 ANQGSEA, per germline. The CDR3 is 14 residues long. Trimming removed 6 bases at V and 7 bases at J, with 18 bases between.